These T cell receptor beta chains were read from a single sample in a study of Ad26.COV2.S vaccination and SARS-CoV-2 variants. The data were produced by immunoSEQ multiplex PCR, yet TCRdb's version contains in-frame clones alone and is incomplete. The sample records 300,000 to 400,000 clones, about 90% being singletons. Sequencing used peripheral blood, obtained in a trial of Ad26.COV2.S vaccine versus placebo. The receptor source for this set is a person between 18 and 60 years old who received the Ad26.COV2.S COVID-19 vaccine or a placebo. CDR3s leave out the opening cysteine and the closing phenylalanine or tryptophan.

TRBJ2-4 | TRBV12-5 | ASGSGAKNIQY
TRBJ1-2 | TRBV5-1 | ASSLDAANYGYT
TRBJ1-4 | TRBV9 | ASSVATNEKLF
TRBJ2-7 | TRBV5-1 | ASSLSVGYEQY
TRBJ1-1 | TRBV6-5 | ASRQQWYTEAF
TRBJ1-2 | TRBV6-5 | ASRNQGAGYGYT
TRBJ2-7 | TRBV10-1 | ASSDHSGGPYEQY
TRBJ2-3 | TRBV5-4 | ASSLRGGGTDTQY
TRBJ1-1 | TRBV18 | ASSPVREMNTEAF
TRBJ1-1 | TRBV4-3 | ASSRTETNTEAF
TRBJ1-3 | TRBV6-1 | ASSPTLPGNTIY
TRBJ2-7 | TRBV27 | ASSFGGASSYEQY
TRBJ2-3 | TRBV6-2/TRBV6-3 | ASSPGTSLQDTQY
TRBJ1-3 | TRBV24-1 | ATSDPRHFRSGNTIY
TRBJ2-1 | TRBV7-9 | ASSLLITASYNEQF
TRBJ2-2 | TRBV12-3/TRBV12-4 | ASRKLNTGELF
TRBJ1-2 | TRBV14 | ASSQDISGKVGGYT
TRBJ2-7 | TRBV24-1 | APGRTEQY
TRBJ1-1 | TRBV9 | ASSADLSEAF
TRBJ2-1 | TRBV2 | ASTGGDSYNEQF
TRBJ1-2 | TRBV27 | ASKLAKGSYGYT
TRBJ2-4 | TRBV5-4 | ASSSHSQEAKNIQY
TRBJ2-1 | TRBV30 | AWTEMGYEQF
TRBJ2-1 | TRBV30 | ACPDRGTYNEQF
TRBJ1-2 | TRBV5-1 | ASSRLSTGRDGYT
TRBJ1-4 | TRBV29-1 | SGLSATNEKLF
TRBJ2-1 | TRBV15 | ATSRDWDRGYNEQF
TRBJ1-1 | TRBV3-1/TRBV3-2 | ASSQDFSIRDRPKAF
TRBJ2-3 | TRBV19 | ASSIGRKRSYTDTQY
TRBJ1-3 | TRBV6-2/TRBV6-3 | ASSLGLGNTIY
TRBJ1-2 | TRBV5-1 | ASSPGQGSGYT
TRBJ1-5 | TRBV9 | ASSVGIGGQPQH
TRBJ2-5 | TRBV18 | ASSPTTRQETQY
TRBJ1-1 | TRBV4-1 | ASSPRRDTEAF
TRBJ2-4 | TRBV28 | ASNAGVNIQY
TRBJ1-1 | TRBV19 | ASSIPGNTEAF
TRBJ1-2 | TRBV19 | ASSISRGSYT